Below are 25 T cell receptor beta chains sequenced from a single sample in a study of Graves' ophthalmopathy and Graves' hyperthyroidism. From RNA, the CDR3 regions of TCR beta chains were amplified and sequenced. HTBI primers primed a first-round RT-PCR, and a second-round multiplex PCR followed. TCRdb recomputed calls from the multiplex PCR reads with MiXCR, one row per CDR3 protein. The repertoire holds just over 600,000 distinct CDR3 sequences, with about 24% as singletons. The sample taken for sequencing was peripheral blood. The receptors were sampled from a woman aged 18-29 years with stable Graves' hyperthyroidism. Some clones in this sample may be carry-over from other donors' samples.

This chain links TRBV30 with TRBJ1-1; weak D call: TRBD1 (5 bases). The length of the CDR3 is 13 residues. V was pared by 0 bases and J by 4 bases, with 9 bases between. CDR1 is GTSNPN and CDR2 is SVGIG in the germline V gene (reference sequence). CDR3 in amino acids: CAWSVQRGTEAFF. The DNA for the CDR3 is TGTGCCTGGAGTGTACAAAGGGGCACTGAAGCTTTCTTT.

This clonotype was picked up many times. This rearrangement joins TRBV12-3 or TRBV12-4 to TRBJ1-1; tentatively, D is TRBD1 (5 bases). V was shortened by 3 bases and J by 5 bases, with 16 bases between the two germline ends. The CDR3 is made up of 15 amino acids. The CDR3, as DNA: TGTGCCAGCAGTTTTGTATCAGGGTACGTGACTGAAGCTTTCTTT. Translation: CASSFVSGYVTEAFF.

This clonotype was observed at least ten times. The V and J genes are TRBV5-1 and TRBJ2-7, with 7 bases that match TRBD1. Germline lookup yields CDR1 SGHRS and CDR2 YFSETQ. Germline trimming cut 4 bases from V and 4 bases from J; bases unmatched to any gene: 8. The length of the CDR3 is 14 residues. The CDR3 spells CASSPGTDPYEQYF. CDR3 sequence (DNA): TGCGCCAGCAGCCCGGGGACAGACCCTTACGAGCAGTACTTC.

This clonotype was seen at least ten times. V usage is TRBV7-2 and J usage is TRBJ1-3; D ambiguous. Germline assignment: CDR1 SGHTA and CDR2 FQGNSA. Deletions cut 1 base from V and 3 bases from J, with 10 bases between. The CDR3 extends over 15 amino acids. CDR3 loop: CASSLGRAVGNTIYF. The DNA for the CDR3 is TGTGCCAGCAGCTTAGGGCGGGCCGTTGGAAACACCATATATTTT.

This clonotype was detected only a few times. The J gene is TRBJ1-2, the V gene TRBV6-1, with TRBD1 matching 8 bases. Per germline, CDR1 MNHNS and CDR2 SASEGT. With V trimmed by 1 base and J by 4 bases, 5 bases remained unmatched. The length of the CDR3 is 15 residues. The CDR3 loop is CASSEDRGGPYGYTF. In DNA form, the CDR3 reads TGTGCCAGCAGTGAAGACAGGGGGGGCCCCTATGGCTACACCTTC.

The sample holds many counts of this clonotype. This chain connects TRBV12-3 or TRBV12-4 to TRBJ1-1, with TRBD1 as a possible D gene (6 bases). The CDR3 sequence is 14 residues long. With 6 bases removed from V and 4 bases from J, the gap between germline ends came to 15 bases. In nucleotides, the CDR3 is TGTGCCAGCAGGCTAGCGGAGGGGGTCACTGAAGCTTTCTTT. It is translated as CASRLAEGVTEAFF.

In nucleotides, the CDR3 is TGTGCCAGCAGCTTAGGTCCAGGGTTGGAAGGCTACACCTTC. Amino acids: CASSLGPGLEGYTF. J is TRBJ1-2 and V is TRBV7-8; D is perhaps TRBD1 (5 bases). The CDR3 has 14 amino acids. V lost 1 base, J lost 8 bases, and 14 bases lay in between. Germline assignment: CDR1 SGHVS and CDR2 FQNEAQ.

There are many counts of this clonotype. The chain couples TRBV6-1 to TRBJ1-5, with 7 bases matching TRBD1. This CDR3 is 14 amino acids long. Germline CDR1 and CDR2: MNHNS and SASEGT. With 1 base clipped from V and 5 bases from J, the junction kept 2 bases outside the gene matches. The CDR3 here is CASSEGQGDQPQHF. The CDR3 nucleotides read TGTGCCAGCAGTGAAGGACAGGGAGATCAGCCCCAGCATTTT.

This clonotype occurred a few times. V gene TRBV20-1 combines with J gene TRBJ2-1, with 8 bases that match TRBD2. The length of the CDR3 is 16 residues. The germline CDR1 and CDR2 sequences are DFQATT and SNEGSKA (reference sequence). V dropped 6 bases and J dropped 2; count of bases not matched to a gene: 12. CDR3 DNA sequence: TGCAGTGCAAAGGGCCTAGCGGGTGAGACCTACAATGAGCAGTTCTTC. Amino acid sequence: CSAKGLAGETYNEQFF.

This clonotype was recorded a few times. The V gene is TRBV28, the J gene TRBJ2-7; D remains unclear. The CDR3 runs 13 residues. Trimming left V 4 bases short and J 3 bases short, with 10 bases between. Germline CDR1 reads MDHEN; CDR2 reads SYDVKM. The CDR3 nucleotides are TGTGCCAGCAGTTCCAACCCCATCTACGAGCAGTACTTC. Residues: CASSSNPIYEQYF.

On this clonotype: Given a much more abundant clone one base away, this may be a read error. The chain recombines TRBV20-1 with TRBJ1-1; possibly TRBD1 for D (6 bases). CDR1 is DFQATT and CDR2 is SNEGSKA in the germline V gene (reference sequence). This CDR3 is 15 amino acids long. The CDR3 protein is CSASLTGLTNTEACF. DNA for the CDR3: TGCAGTGCTAGTCTTACAGGGTTGACGAACACTGAAGCTTGCTTT.

This chain links TRBV20-1 with TRBJ1-1; TRBD1 might be the D (6 bases). Germline CDR1 and CDR2: DFQATT and SNEGSKA (reference sequence). This CDR3 has 13 amino acids. V was trimmed by 5 bases and J by 2 bases, leaving 12 bases between them. This CDR3 is CSAFQGLNTEAFF. The CDR3 DNA reads TGCAGTGCTTTCCAGGGGTTAAACACTGAAGCTTTCTTT.

The V call is TRBV6-5, the J call TRBJ1-6; D possibly corresponds to TRBD1 (5 bases). V dropped 5 bases and J dropped 9 bases, with 11 bases sitting between them. The CDR3 is 13 amino acids. Germline values: CDR1 MNHEY, CDR2 SVGAGI. The CDR3 region has the DNA TGTGCCAGCAGTCAGGGTTTAAGTTCACCCCTCCACTTT. This encodes CASSQGLSSPLHF.

This clonotype has ten or more counts. The V and J genes are TRBV12-5 and TRBJ1-2; TRBD1 matches 7 bases. The CDR3 is 14 residues long. The germline CDR1 and CDR2 sequences are LGHNT and FRNRAP. After removal of 6 bases from V and 1 base from J, the junction contained 5 bases not matched to a gene. The CDR3 loop is CASGGGTVNYGYTF. The CDR3 DNA follows: TGTGCTAGTGGGGGCGGGACAGTTAACTATGGCTACACCTTC.

This clonotype showed up many times. The germline gene is not matched at one end of the junction; a read error may be the cause. The rearrangement links TRBV6-1 to TRBJ1-2; weak D call: TRBD1 (5 bases). Germline V gene lookup returns CDR1 MNHNS and CDR2 SASEGT. The CDR3 spans 14 residues. CDR3 residues: CASGDKGSGYDYTF. For the CDR3, the DNA is TGTGCCAGCGGAGATAAGGGGTCAGGCTATGACTACACCTTC.

This clonotype was seen at least ten times. Possible read error: a much larger clone is one base away. The chain joins TRBV20-1 to TRBJ1-1; tentatively, D is TRBD1 (5 bases). Trimming took 6 bases from V and 11 from J, leaving 16 bases between them. The germline gives CDR1 DFQATT, CDR2 SNEGSKA (reference sequence). The CDR3 sequence is 11 residues long. The CDR3 region has the DNA TGCAGTGCCCACGAACAGGTTAGGGCTTTCTTT. Amino acid sequence: CSAHEQVRAFF.

The V gene is TRBV28, the J gene TRBJ2-2; 9 bases align to TRBD1. This CDR3 spans 13 amino acids. V was clipped by 6 bases and J by 6 bases; unmatched bases: 2. CDR1 and CDR2 from the germline V gene are MDHEN and SYDVKM. This chain's CDR3 is CASRRTGAGELFF. In DNA, the CDR3 is TGTGCCAGCAGGAGGACAGGGGCCGGGGAGCTGTTTTTT.

Many counts were recorded for this clonotype. The rearrangement joins TRBV12-3 or TRBV12-4 to TRBJ1-1; 12 bases match TRBD1. This CDR3 has 15 residues. V gave up 4 bases and J gave up 1 base; unmatched junction bases: 1. The CDR3, as DNA: TGTGCCAGCAGTTGGGGACAGGGGGCGAACACTGAAGCTTTCTTT. This gives the protein CASSWGQGANTEAFF.

This clonotype was picked up many times. This sequence joins TRBV6-1 and TRBJ1-1; 10 nucleotides align to TRBD1. J lost 4 bases, V lost 5 bases, and 7 bases had no gene match. The CDR3 has 15 amino acids. Germline lookup yields CDR1 MNHNS and CDR2 SASEGT. CDR3 amino acids: CASSRPGDRGTEAFF. As DNA, the CDR3 is TGTGCCAGCAGTCGCCCCGGGGACAGGGGCACTGAAGCTTTCTTT.

This chain uses TRBV6-5 with TRBJ1-5; D might be TRBD1 (5 bases). The CDR3 sequence is 14 residues long. Per germline, CDR1 MNHEY and CDR2 SVGAGI. V lost 0 bases, J lost 7 bases, and 10 bases lay in between. In DNA form, the CDR3 reads TGTGCCAGCAGTTACTCAGGGGCAGGGCAGCCCCAGCATTTT. Protein product: CASSYSGAGQPQHF.

This sequence joins TRBV12-3 or TRBV12-4 and TRBJ1-3, with 9 bases matching TRBD1. CDR3 length: 16 residues. The junction had 10 bases not matched to a gene; V was cut back by 6 bases and J by 4 bases. CDR3 nucleotides: TGTGCCAGCAGCCTAGGAACAGGGGGCTCCGGAAACACCATATATTTT. The encoded protein is CASSLGTGGSGNTIYF.

The V and J genes are TRBV19 and TRBJ2-5; a possible D gene is TRBD2 (7 bases). Germline-derived CDR1 and CDR2 are LNHDA and SQIVND (reference sequence). This CDR3 region has 14 residues. Between the trimmed V and J ends, which lost 5 bases and 1 base, there was a span of 11 bases. The CDR3 DNA reads as TGTGCCAGTAGTCGGGGGGCCCTCCAAGAGACCCAGTACTTC. This codes for CASSRGALQETQYF.

Ten or more counts support this clonotype. The chain carries TRBV7-9 and TRBJ1-1, with D possibly being TRBD1 (6 bases). Trimming removed 4 bases from V and 2 bases from J, with 11 bases in between. Germline V gene data show CDR1 as SEHNR and CDR2 as FQNEAQ (reference sequence). The CDR3 is 14 residues long. The CDR3 sequence: CASSYHRDNTEAFF. The CDR3 DNA sequence: TGTGCCAGCAGCTACCACAGGGATAACACTGAAGCTTTCTTT.

This clonotype was detected ten times or more. A read error may account for a junction end that differs from germline. The V and J genes are TRBV7-8 and TRBJ2-7, with 8 bases identical to TRBD2. The germline CDR1 and CDR2 sequences are SGHVS and FQNEAQ. The CDR3 runs to 15 residues. CDR3 DNA sequence: TGTGCCTGCAGCTTAGGACTAGCTCGGTCCTACGAGCAGTACTTC. Protein product: CACSLGLARSYEQYF.

This clonotype appeared a few times. This chain uses TRBV5-8 with TRBJ1-3; no clear D gene. The CDR3 is made up of 16 amino acids. Germline V lookup: CDR1 SGHTS, CDR2 YDEGEE. V lost 2 bases and J 1 base, leaving 13 bases between the germline ends. In DNA, the CDR3 is TGTGCCAGCAGCTTTGGTGGTATGAGTTCTGGAAACACCATATATTTT. Translating gives CASSFGGMSSGNTIYF.